This is a list of T cell receptor beta chains from one sample in a study of control samples from healthy donors and cancer patients. Libraries were prepared by immunoSEQ multiplex PCR; TCRdb keeps only in-frame clonotypes and omits some of them. The sample contains roughly 150,000 clones, roughly 89% of which appear only once. Sequences were obtained from blood. These receptor sequences come from a man aged 30-40 years in good health. The conserved cysteine and the conserved F or W are not part of the CDR3 here.

>TRBJ2-7|TRBV7-9
ASSLQTSGGSYEQY
>TRBJ2-3|TRBV10-3
AISGSSGRAADTQY
>TRBJ1-2|TRBV12-3/TRBV12-4
ASSLGEGWGYT
>TRBJ1-1|TRBV4-3
ASSQELGAHTEAF
>TRBJ1-2|TRBV25-1
ASSDLGLNYGYT
>TRBJ1-1|TRBV7-3
ASSAVRGRNTEAF
>TRBJ1-4|TRBV7-2
ASSYDSSNEKLF
>TRBJ2-7|TRBV7-2
ASSPQGFSYEQY
>TRBJ2-1|TRBV24-1
ATAGTGGRDEQF
>TRBJ1-1|TRBV5-1
ASSPELGETEAF
>TRBJ1-6|TRBV7-8
ASTLRTTGYNSPLH
>TRBJ1-1|TRBV6-6
ASSSEAF
>TRBJ2-5|TRBV2
ASSVRGAWTQY
>TRBJ1-1|TRBV27
ASSRPRDRNTEAF
>TRBJ2-7|TRBV5-1
ASSLNLAAGDSYEQY
>TRBJ1-5|TRBV20-1
SAVNTGPQH
>TRBJ2-7|TRBV9
ASSPGQGVEQY
>TRBJ1-2|TRBV3-1/TRBV3-2
ASSQDSGGRGYT
>TRBJ1-1|TRBV6-5
ASRRWTAYNEAF
>TRBJ2-7|TRBV20-1
SASPGREQY
>TRBJ2-5|TRBV5-6
ASSLVPAGQETQY
>TRBJ2-1|TRBV6-2/TRBV6-3
ASSYNSNSKQF
>TRBJ2-7|TRBV4-1
ASSQEGSGIGEQY
>TRBJ2-7|TRBV2
ASSVGLAGFSSYEQY
>TRBJ2-3|TRBV30
AWRGADTQY
>TRBJ1-1|TRBV11-2
ASSLPEGGLNTEAF
>TRBJ1-2|TRBV7-2
ASSTQQGALGYT
>TRBJ1-2|TRBV19
ASSIAGARTYGYT
>TRBJ2-1|TRBV11-2
ASRIVGIPYNEQF
>TRBJ2-4|TRBV6-5
ASNRDKNIQY
>TRBJ2-1|TRBV5-1
ASSLWTPPSGSVAGNEQF
>TRBJ1-1|TRBV5-6
ASSFPGRNTEAF
>TRBJ2-7|TRBV15
ATSRVGTGGAYEQY
>TRBJ1-5|TRBV30
AWSWGTGDQPQH
>TRBJ2-2|TRBV9
ASSVVGSVGELF
>TRBJ2-7|TRBV20-1
SASATGDVTYEQY
>TRBJ2-5|TRBV6-2/TRBV6-3
ASSYFVQETQY
>TRBJ2-1|TRBV20-1
SASTILNEQF
>TRBJ2-7|TRBV29-1
SVGQGINEQY
>TRBJ2-3|TRBV6-5
ASFSGGRGTDTQY
>TRBJ2-5|TRBV6-5
ASTRQVEDETQY
>TRBJ1-1|TRBV19
ASRRLLSNTEAF
>TRBJ1-6|TRBV5-8
ASTHGVGSPLH
>TRBJ2-3|TRBV2
ASGAVLDTQY
>TRBJ2-7|TRBV10-3
AIKEVGGLYEQY
>TRBJ1-3|TRBV7-3
ASSQTGTGNTIY
>TRBJ2-7|TRBV9
ASSPTPLGREQY
>TRBJ2-2|TRBV6-4
ASSDSKGRLVPGELF
>TRBJ2-5|TRBV14
ASSQRGGRETQY
>TRBJ2-1|TRBV11-3
ASSPGLAGEQF
>TRBJ1-2|TRBV4-2
ASTKDRTYGYT
>TRBJ2-5|TRBV9
ASSLAGDSYQETQY
>TRBJ2-5|TRBV7-7
ASSFDGGQTQY
>TRBJ1-3|TRBV10-3
AISGGRQGGSGNTIY